A single sample is the source of the 10 T cell receptor beta chains below, sequenced in a study of T cell repertoires in cytomegalovirus infection. From the reads, TCRdb called clonotypes with MiXCR, one entry per CDR3 protein. The sample lists hundreds of thousands of distinct CDR3 sequences; approximately 24% were seen once. The sequenced sample consisted of CD8+ T cells from PBMCs. The receptor set was obtained from a human donor in good health (CMV status not recorded). Some clones in this sample may be carry-over from other donors' samples.

Only a few counts were recorded for this clonotype. The rearrangement uses TRBV2 and TRBJ2-5; possible D gene TRBD1, 5 bases. CDR1 is SNHLY, CDR2 FYNNEI, per germline. This CDR3 has 15 amino acids. V lost 1 base, J lost 5 bases, and 14 bases lay in between. Here the CDR3 DNA reads TGTGCCAGCAGTGAAGTTTTGGGGCGTCGGGAGACCCAGTACTTC. Translated, it gives CASSEVLGRRETQYF. The full variable domain, its missing parts supplied by reference TRBV2 and TRBJ2-5, is EPEVTQTPSHQVTQMGQEVILRCVPISNHLYFYWYRQILGQKVEFLVSFYNNEISEKSEIFDDQFSVERPDGSNFTLKIRSTKLEDSAMYFCASSEVLGRRETQYFGPGTRLLVL.

This clonotype came up a few times. The chain couples TRBV14 to TRBJ2-3; D gene unclear. Germline V gene data show CDR1 as SGHDN and CDR2 as FVKESK. V shed 0 bases and J shed 0 bases, with 13 bases lying between them. The CDR3 is 17 amino acids. The CDR3 DNA is TGTGCCAGCAGCCAAGAGTGGTTGTCCCCTAGCACAGATACGCAGTATTTT. Protein: CASSQEWLSPSTDTQYF.

The chain employs TRBV2 and TRBJ2-2; TRBD1 might be the D (6 bases). Germline V gives CDR1 SNHLY, CDR2 FYNNEI. CDR3 length equals 15 residues. V shed 4 bases and J shed 3 bases, with 12 bases lying between them. The CDR3 is CASSVLGADTGELFF. In nucleotides, the CDR3 is TGTGCCAGCAGTGTATTGGGGGCGGACACCGGGGAGCTGTTTTTT.

As concerns this clonotype: The junction and the germline gene differ at one end; a read error may be behind it. The chain employs TRBV7-9 and TRBJ2-5, with a weak D call TRBD1 (6 bases). Germline CDR1 reads SEHNR; CDR2 reads FQNEAQ (reference sequence). There are 14 residues in the CDR3. CDR3: CTSSPPAGAETQYF. As DNA, the CDR3 is TGTACCAGCAGCCCCCCCGCAGGGGCAGAGACCCAGTACTTC.

The chain has TRBV7-9 and TRBJ1-4; D is uncertain. Germline CDR1 and CDR2: SEHNR and FQNEAQ (reference sequence). The V and J ends lost 7 bases and 7 bases respectively, with 19 bases between them. This CDR3 is 15 amino acids long. The DNA of the CDR3 is TGTGCCAGCACCTCCCCCGATACCGGGGTTGAAAAACTGTTTTTT. Residues: CASTSPDTGVEKLFF.

A word on this clonotype: One end of the junction fails to match germline, which may point to a read error. The chain joins TRBV12-3 or TRBV12-4 to TRBJ1-2; 9 bases map to TRBD1. The CDR3 is 12 amino acids. CDR3 sequence reads: CVSSGTGHGYTF. As DNA, the CDR3 is TGTGTCAGCAGTGGGACAGGGCATGGCTACACCTTC.

The sample holds a few counts of this clonotype. The chain joins TRBV20-1 to TRBJ2-2; no firm D call. CDR1 DFQATT and CDR2 SNEGSKA come from the germline V gene (reference sequence). V was pared by 2 bases and J by 0 bases, with 13 bases between. The CDR3 loop spans 16 amino acids. CDR3 sequence reads: CSARRPRHPNTGELFF. The CDR3 DNA sequence: TGCAGTGCTAGACGTCCTAGACATCCGAACACCGGGGAGCTGTTTTTT.

This chain joins TRBV28 and TRBJ2-1, with 12 bases fitting TRBD2. Germline values: CDR1 MDHEN, CDR2 SYDVKM. V was clipped by 0 bases and J by 7 bases; unmatched bases: 10. The CDR3 spans 18 residues. CDR3 in DNA: TGTGCCAGCAGTTTATGGGGTCGGCTAGCGGGGGGGTCGAATGAGCAGTTCTTC. This gives the protein CASSLWGRLAGGSNEQFF.

The CDR3 coding sequence is TGTGCCAGCAGCTTGGCCTTTGGGGTTCCCTACGAGCAGTACTTC. It encodes CASSLAFGVPYEQYF. The rearrangement links TRBV5-6 to TRBJ2-7; no firm D call. The CDR3 has 15 amino acids. V lost 0 bases, J lost 2 bases, and 12 bases lay in between. CDR1 SGHDT and CDR2 YYEEEE come from the germline V gene. The whole variable domain, filled in from reference TRBV5-6 and TRBJ2-7, reads DAGVTQSPTHLIKTRGQQVTLRCSPKSGHDTVSWYQQALGQGPQFIFQYYEEEERQRGNFPDRFSGHQFPNYSSELNVNALLLGDSALYLCASSLAFGVPYEQYFGPGTRLTVT.

This clonotype was counted at least ten times. CDR3 in amino acids: CASSVVVSSYNEQFF. The DNA of the CDR3 is TGTGCCAGCAGTGTGGTCGTGAGCTCCTACAATGAGCAGTTCTTC. The chain is built from TRBV6-1 and TRBJ2-1, with D hard to call. The CDR3 runs to 15 residues. Germline CDR1 is MNHNS and CDR2 is SASEGT. V dropped 4 bases and J dropped 0 bases, with 10 bases sitting between them.